Sequencing of this TCR beta chain was carried out in a study of CD8 T cells in ankylosing spondylitis. Study-wide findings and caveats: CD8+ disease-linked clones were present at relatively low frequencies in blood. As reported, disease-linked clones showed significant enrichment in matched ankylosing spondylitis synovial fluid.

This clonotype was counted only a few times. What it binds is not known. Quantitative 5'-RACE with molecular barcodes generated TCR beta libraries. One entry per CDR3 protein, called by TCRdb with MiXCR from the 5' RACE reads. The sample lists around 300,000 distinct CDR3 sequences, roughly 15% occurring once. The germline V gene has CDR1 MNHEY and CDR2 SMNVEV (reference sequence). J lost 3 bases, V lost 5 bases, and 12 bases had no gene match. This CDR3 has 17 amino acids. The sequence derives from a male donor with ankylosing spondylitis or in good health (not recorded which). The chain combines TRBV27 with TRBJ2-3; 9 bases map to TRBD2. Sequenced input: blood, either unsorted or a sorted T cell fraction (not recorded which). The CDR3 loop reads CASSRGTSWTGTDTQYF. Here the CDR3 DNA reads TGTGCCAGCAGTCGCGGGACTAGCTGGACCGGAACAGATACGCAGTATTTT.